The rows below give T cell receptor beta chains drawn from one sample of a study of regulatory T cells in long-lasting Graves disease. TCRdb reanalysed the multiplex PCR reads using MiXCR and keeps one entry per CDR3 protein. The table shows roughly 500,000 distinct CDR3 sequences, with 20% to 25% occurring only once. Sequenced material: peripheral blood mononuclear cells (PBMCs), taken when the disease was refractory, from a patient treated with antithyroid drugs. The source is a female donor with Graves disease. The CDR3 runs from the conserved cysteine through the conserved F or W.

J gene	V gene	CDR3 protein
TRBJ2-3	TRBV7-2	CASTEAGPPSTDTQYF
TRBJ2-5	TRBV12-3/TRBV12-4	CASKNRDASGETQYF
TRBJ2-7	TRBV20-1	CSAPTSSDLTYEQYF
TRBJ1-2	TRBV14	CASSQGVRGYTF
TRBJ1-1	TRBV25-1	CASSNGIAEAFF
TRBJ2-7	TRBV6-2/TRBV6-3	CASRFGERETYEQYF
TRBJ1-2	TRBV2	CASSKQGLYGYTF
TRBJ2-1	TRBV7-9	CASSLKIAGEQFF
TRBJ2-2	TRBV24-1	CATQAHDHNTGELFF
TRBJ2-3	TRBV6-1	CASTRLADTDTQYF
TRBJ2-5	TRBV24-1	CATSDQPTGLQETQYF
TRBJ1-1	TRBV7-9	CASSQPRKSTEAFF
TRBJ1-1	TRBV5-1	CASSSLDRDTEAFF
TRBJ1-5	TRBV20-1	CSASRLRGQPQHF
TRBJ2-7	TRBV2	CASLGKTYEQYF
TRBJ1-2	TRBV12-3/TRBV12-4	CASSYDTGHGYTF
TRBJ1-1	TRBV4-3	CASSQVLAANTEAFF
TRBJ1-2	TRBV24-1	CATRDRDSSGGYTF
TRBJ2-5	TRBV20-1	CSARPRAVGETQYF
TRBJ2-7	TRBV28	CASSSLPGQAGYEQYF
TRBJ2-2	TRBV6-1	CASTLSGLAGRTGELFF
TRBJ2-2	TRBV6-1	CASSRSPAGELFF
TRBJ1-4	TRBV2	CASNLQGANEKLFF
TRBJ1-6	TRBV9	CASSAQGSPLHF
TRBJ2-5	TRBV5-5	CASTPSSQETQYF
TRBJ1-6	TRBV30	CAWNEGQNNSPLHF
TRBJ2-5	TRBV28	CASETGQETQYF
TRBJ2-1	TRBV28	CASSSLNGNEQFF
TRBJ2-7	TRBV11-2	CASSLGAFEVNEQYF
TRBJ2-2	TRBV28	CASSLSGTTGELFF
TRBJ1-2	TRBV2	CASSGGGNGYTF
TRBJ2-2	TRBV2	CASRPSQGIGTGELFF